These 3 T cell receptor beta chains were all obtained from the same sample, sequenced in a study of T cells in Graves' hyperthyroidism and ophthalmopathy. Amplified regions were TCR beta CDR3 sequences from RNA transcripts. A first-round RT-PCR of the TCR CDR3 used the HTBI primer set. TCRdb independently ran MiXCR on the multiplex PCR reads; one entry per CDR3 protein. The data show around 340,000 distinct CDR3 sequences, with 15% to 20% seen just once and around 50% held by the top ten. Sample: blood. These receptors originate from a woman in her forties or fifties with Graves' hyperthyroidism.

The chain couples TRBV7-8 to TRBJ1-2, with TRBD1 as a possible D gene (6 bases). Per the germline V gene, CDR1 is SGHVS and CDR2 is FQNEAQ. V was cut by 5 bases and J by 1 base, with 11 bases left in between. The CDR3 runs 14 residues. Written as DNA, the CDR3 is TGTGCCAGCAGCCGGGGGCGCGGTAACTATGGCTACACCTTC. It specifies CASSRGRGNYGYTF.

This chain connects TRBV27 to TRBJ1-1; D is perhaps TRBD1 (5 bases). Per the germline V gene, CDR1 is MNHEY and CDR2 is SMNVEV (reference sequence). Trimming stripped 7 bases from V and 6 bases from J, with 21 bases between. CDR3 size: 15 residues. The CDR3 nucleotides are TGTGCCAGCAAACCGGGACCCCTATACGGCGCTGAAGCTTTCTTT. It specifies CASKPGPLYGAEAFF.

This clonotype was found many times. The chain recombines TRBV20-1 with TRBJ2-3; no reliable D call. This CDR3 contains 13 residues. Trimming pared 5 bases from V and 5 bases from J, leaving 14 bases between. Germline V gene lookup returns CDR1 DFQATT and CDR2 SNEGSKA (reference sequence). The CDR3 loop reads CSAQELSQDTQYF. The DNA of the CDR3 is TGCAGTGCTCAAGAACTTTCCCAAGATACGCAGTATTTT.